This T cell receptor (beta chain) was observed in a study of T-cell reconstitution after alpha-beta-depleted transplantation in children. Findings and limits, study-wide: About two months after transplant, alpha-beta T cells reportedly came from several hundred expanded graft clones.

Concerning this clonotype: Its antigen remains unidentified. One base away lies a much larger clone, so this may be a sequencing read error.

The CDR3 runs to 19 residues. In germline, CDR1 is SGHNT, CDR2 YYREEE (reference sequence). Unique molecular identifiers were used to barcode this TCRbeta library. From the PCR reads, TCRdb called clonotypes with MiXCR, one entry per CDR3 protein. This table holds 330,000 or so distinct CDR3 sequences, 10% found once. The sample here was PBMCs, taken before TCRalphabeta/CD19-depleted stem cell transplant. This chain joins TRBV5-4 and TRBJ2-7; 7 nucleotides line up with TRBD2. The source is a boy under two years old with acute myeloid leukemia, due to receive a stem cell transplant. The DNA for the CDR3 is TGTGCCAGCAGCTTGGCCCGCTTCCGGGCTAGCGGCAGACTCTACGACCAGTACTTC. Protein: CASSLARFRASGRLYDQYF. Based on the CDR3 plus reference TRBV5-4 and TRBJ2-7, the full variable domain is ETGVTQSPTHLIKTRGQQVTLRCSSQSGHNTVSWYQQALGQGPQFIFQYYREEENGRGNFPPRFSGLQFPNYSSELNVNALELDDSALYLCASSLARFRASGRLYDQYFGPGTRLTVT.